The 24 T cell receptor beta chains presented below share a single source sample, sequenced in a study of beta chain features in type 1 diabetes. Reverse transcription of all isolated RNA meant that expressed TCRB transcripts were sequenced. Profiled with immunoSEQ multiplex PCR; TCRdb holds only in-frame clones, not every one. The data hold over 500,000 clones, with 15% observed a single time. Sequenced input: naive CD4+ T cells from blood. The receptors were gathered from a man in his late teens or twenties in good health.

The chain has TRBV5-1 and TRBJ2-2; TRBD2 might be the D (6 bases). Germline V gene lookup returns CDR1 SGHRS and CDR2 YFSETQ. This CDR3 is 16 amino acids long. V gave up 7 bases and J gave up 0 bases, with 16 bases separating them. The CDR3 spells CASGMWGTANTGELFF. Here the CDR3 DNA reads TGCGCCAGCGGCATGTGGGGGACTGCGAACACCGGGGAGCTGTTTTTT.

This clone was seen a single time. V is TRBV2 and J is TRBJ2-4; D remains unclear. The CDR3 runs 16 residues. Looked up from germline, CDR1 is SNHLY and CDR2 is FYNNEI. V lost 4 bases, J lost 1 base, and 14 bases lay in between. In DNA, the CDR3 is TGTGCCAGCAGTGCCTCCCTAAGTCTCGCCAAAAACATTCAGTACTTC. Translation gives CASSASLSLAKNIQYF.

The chain employs TRBV18 and TRBJ2-7, with a tentative D call TRBD1 (6 bases). V was shortened by 3 bases and J by 5 bases, with 17 bases between the two germline ends. Per germline, CDR1 KGHSH and CDR2 LQKENI. The CDR3 runs 15 residues. The DNA of the CDR3 is TGTGCCAGCTCACCTGACAGGTCAAGGAGCAACGAGCAGTACTTC. The encoded protein is CASSPDRSRSNEQYF.

There are a few counts of this clone. The chain combines TRBV7-2 with TRBJ2-7; 15 bases match TRBD2. Germline V gene lookup returns CDR1 SGHTA and CDR2 FQGNSA. Germline trimming cut 5 bases from V and 12 bases from J; bases unmatched to any gene: 14. This CDR3 comprises 16 residues. In nucleotides, the CDR3 is TGTGCCAGCAGCCCCCCGGGACTAGCGGGGGGCCCCACGACGTACTTC. This gives the protein CASSPPGLAGGPTTYF.

This clone was counted only a few times. This sequence joins TRBV30 and TRBJ2-5; D possibly corresponds to TRBD2 (6 bases). Trimming left V 4 bases short and J 2 bases short, with 14 bases between. The CDR3 contains 14 residues. CDR1 is GTSNPN and CDR2 is SVGIG in the germline V gene (reference sequence). CDR3 sequence reads: CAWNRGTPQETQYF. The CDR3 DNA reads TGTGCCTGGAACCGTGGGACTCCTCAAGAGACCCAGTACTTC.

This clone was counted between two and nine times. The gene calls are TRBV5-6 and TRBJ2-2, with 7 bases matching TRBD2. The CDR3 covers 14 residues. Per germline, CDR1 SGHDT and CDR2 YYEEEE. J gave up 4 bases and V 4 bases, and 4 bases lay outside the gene matches. The DNA for the CDR3 is TGTGCCAGCAGCCTGGGAGGGTCCACCGGGGAGCTGTTTTTT. This encodes CASSLGGSTGELFF.

The gene calls are TRBV11-1 and TRBJ2-2, with TRBD1 as a possible D gene (6 bases). Per the germline V gene, CDR1 is SGHAT and CDR2 is FQDESV (reference sequence). V lost 6 bases and J lost 7, with 15 bases in between. The CDR3 consists of 14 residues. The CDR3 region has the DNA TGTGCCAGCAGGGAACCGACAGGAGGCGGGGAGCTGTTTTTT. This encodes CASREPTGGGELFF.

This clone has a handful of counts. The chain has TRBV6-5 and TRBJ2-1, with TRBD1 matching over 8 bases. This CDR3 region has 15 residues. Germline loops: CDR1 MNHEY, CDR2 SVGAGI. Trimming at V came to 5 bases and at J to 8 bases, leaving 11 bases not matched to a gene. The CDR3, as DNA: TGTGCCAGCAGTCCACCGAGGACAGGGTTATATGAGCAGTTCTTC. Encoded protein: CASSPPRTGLYEQFF.

This clone showed up just a few times. The chain is built from TRBV20-1 and TRBJ2-1; D is possibly TRBD1 (5 bases). The CDR3 has 11 amino acids. The V end was cut by 8 bases, the J end by 7 bases, with 12 bases between. Germline V gives CDR1 DFQATT, CDR2 SNEGSKA (reference sequence). CDR3 sequence: CSYQGVNEQFF. CDR3 in DNA: TGCAGTTATCAAGGGGTGAATGAGCAGTTCTTC.

This clone appeared a few times. The CDR3 DNA sequence: TGTGCCAGCAGCGTAGGTGACAGGGCAACTAATGAAAAACTGTTTTTT. Encoded protein: CASSVGDRATNEKLFF. The genes are TRBV9 and TRBJ1-4; 7 bases fit TRBD1. The V gene's germline CDR1 is SGDLS and CDR2 YYNGEE. V was clipped by 0 bases and J by 0 bases; unmatched bases: 2. This CDR3 contains 16 residues.

The V call is TRBV6-6, the J call TRBJ2-5; 7 bases match TRBD1. The J call may be incorrect, as the DNA end agrees better with TRBJ2-7. The CDR3 loop spans 14 amino acids. Germline CDR1 MNHNY, CDR2 SVGAGI (reference sequence). CDR3 sequence reads: CASSTRQGVDEQYF. CDR3 coding DNA: TGTGCCAGCAGTACCAGACAGGGAGTGGACGAGCAGTACTTC.

This clone has a handful of counts. The chain links TRBV6-5 to TRBJ2-7; 7 nucleotides line up with TRBD1. Germline V gene lookup returns CDR1 MNHEY and CDR2 SVGAGI. CDR3 length: 14 amino acids. J gave up 1 base and V 6 bases, and 6 bases lay outside the gene matches. DNA for the CDR3: TGTGCCAGCAGAGACAGGGTACAGTCCTACGAGCAGTACTTC. It specifies CASRDRVQSYEQYF.

The chain employs TRBV12-5 and TRBJ1-5; perhaps TRBD1 as D (5 bases). Germline CDR1 and CDR2: LGHNT and FRNRAP. The germline V and J ends were trimmed by 8 bases and 3 bases, with 11 bases remaining between them. The CDR3 covers 13 residues. CDR3 sequence: CASRGSTNQPQHF. CDR3 nucleotides: TGTGCTAGTCGGGGCAGTACCAATCAGCCCCAGCATTTT.

Points on this clone: The same CDR3 is also encoded by other DNA sequences in this sample. This chain joins TRBV7-9 and TRBJ1-3; D unresolved. V shed 6 bases and J shed 3 bases, with 6 bases lying between them. The CDR3 totals 12 residues. CDR1 SEHNR and CDR2 FQNEAQ come from the germline V gene (reference sequence). The DNA of the CDR3 is TGTGCCAGCAGAGGCGGTGGAAACACCATATATTTT. This translates into CASRGGGNTIYF.

The rearrangement links TRBV7-2 to TRBJ2-4, with 11 positions matching TRBD2. Germline-derived CDR1 and CDR2 are SGHTA and FQGNSA. The CDR3 is 17 residues long. The V and J ends lost 1 base and 3 bases, in that order; junction bases with no gene match: 5. This chain's CDR3 is CASSLDTSGSGKNIQYF. The CDR3 DNA follows: TGTGCCAGCAGCTTAGACACTAGCGGGAGCGGCAAAAACATTCAGTACTTC.

This rearrangement joins TRBV5-1 to TRBJ1-1, with D perhaps matching TRBD1 (6 bases). Germline loops: CDR1 SGHRS, CDR2 YFSETQ. There are 13 residues in the CDR3. V lost 3 bases and J lost 1, with 7 bases in between. CDR3 loop: CASSSTGNTEAFF. For the CDR3, the DNA is TGCGCCAGCAGCTCGACAGGGAACACTGAAGCTTTCTTT.

The sample holds a few counts of this clone. This chain joins TRBV4-3 and TRBJ2-2; TRBD2 agrees at 7 bases. The V gene end was trimmed by 2 bases and the J gene end by 0 bases; junction bases not matched to a gene: 3. This CDR3 is 16 amino acids long. Per the germline V gene, CDR1 is LGHNA and CDR2 is YSLEER. CDR3 loop: CASSQNAGANTGELFF. CDR3 nucleotides: TGCGCCAGCAGCCAAAACGCGGGGGCGAACACCGGGGAGCTGTTTTTT.

This clone has just a few counts. The CDR3 region has the DNA TGTGCCAGCAGCTTAGGACTAGCGGGAGTTTTGGACAATGAGCAGTTCTTC. Protein product: CASSLGLAGVLDNEQFF. V gene TRBV11-3 combines with J gene TRBJ2-1, with 12 bases aligning to TRBD2. CDR3 length: 17 amino acids. Germline CDR1 and CDR2: SGHNT and YENEEA. J gave up 5 bases and V 1 base, and 6 bases lay outside the gene matches.

This chain connects TRBV7-2 to TRBJ1-2, with 7 bases lining up with TRBD1. Germline CDR1 reads SGHTA; CDR2 reads FQGNSA. This CDR3 spans 15 amino acids. With 5 bases clipped from V and 0 bases from J, the junction kept 6 bases outside the gene matches. CDR3 bases: TGTGCCAGCAGCCCAGACAGGGCAGCTAACTATGGCTACACCTTC. The encoded protein is CASSPDRAANYGYTF.

This clone was counted once. The chain uses TRBV21-1 and TRBJ1-5; the table's D call, TRBD1, was not checked against the DNA. TRBV21-1 is recorded as a pseudogene. CDR3 length equals 18 residues. CDR3 loop: CASSARTVGQRGDQPQHF. CDR3 coding DNA: TGTGCCAGCAGCGCCCGTACCGTCGGACAGAGGGGCGATCAGCCCCAGCATTTT.

This clone showed up just once. This sample includes further DNA sequences coding for the same CDR3. The CDR3 coding sequence is TGTGCCAGCAGCTTGACAGGGTATACCGGGGAGCTGTTTTTT. It specifies CASSLTGYTGELFF. The chain uses TRBV7-9 and TRBJ2-2; 7 positions match TRBD1. Trimming removed 3 bases from V and 5 bases from J; junction bases left unmatched: 3. This CDR3 region has 14 residues. Germline V gives CDR1 SEHNR, CDR2 FQNEAQ (reference sequence). Combining the CDR3 with reference TRBV7-9 and TRBJ2-2 gives the whole variable domain DTGVSQNPRHKITKRGQNVTFRCDPISEHNRLYWYRQTLGQGPEFLTYFQNEAQLEKSRLLSDRFSAERPKGSFSTLEIQRTEQGDSAMYLCASSLTGYTGELFFGEGSRLTVL.

This clone has just a few counts. V is TRBV9 and J is TRBJ1-1; D not resolved. V was pared by 3 bases and J by 6 bases, with 21 bases between. This CDR3 comprises 16 residues. From germline, CDR1 is SGDLS and CDR2 YYNGEE. The CDR3 spells CASSADVRRLGPEAFF. The CDR3 nucleotides read TGTGCCAGCAGCGCGGACGTTCGGCGGCTGGGCCCTGAAGCTTTCTTT.

This clone has just a few counts. The chain combines TRBV6-1 with TRBJ2-5, with 9 bases identical to TRBD2. With V trimmed by 6 bases and J by 7 bases, 9 bases remained unmatched. The length of the CDR3 is 14 residues. Germline V lookup: CDR1 MNHNS, CDR2 SASEGT. The DNA of the CDR3 is TGTGCCAGCAGAACGGGACTAGCTCCAGGGACCCAGTACTTC. Protein: CASRTGLAPGTQYF.

This clone turned up a few times. This sequence joins TRBV15 and TRBJ1-4; 8 positions agree with TRBD1. The CDR3 loop spans 20 amino acids. The germline V gene has CDR1 LNHNV and CDR2 YYDKDF (reference sequence). V dropped 1 base and J dropped 8; count of bases not matched to a gene: 21. As DNA, the CDR3 is TGTGCCACCAGCAGAGCGGGTGCAGGGGGCGAAATCTTGCGGAGGGAAAAACTGTTTTTT. It translates to CATSRAGAGGEILRREKLFF.